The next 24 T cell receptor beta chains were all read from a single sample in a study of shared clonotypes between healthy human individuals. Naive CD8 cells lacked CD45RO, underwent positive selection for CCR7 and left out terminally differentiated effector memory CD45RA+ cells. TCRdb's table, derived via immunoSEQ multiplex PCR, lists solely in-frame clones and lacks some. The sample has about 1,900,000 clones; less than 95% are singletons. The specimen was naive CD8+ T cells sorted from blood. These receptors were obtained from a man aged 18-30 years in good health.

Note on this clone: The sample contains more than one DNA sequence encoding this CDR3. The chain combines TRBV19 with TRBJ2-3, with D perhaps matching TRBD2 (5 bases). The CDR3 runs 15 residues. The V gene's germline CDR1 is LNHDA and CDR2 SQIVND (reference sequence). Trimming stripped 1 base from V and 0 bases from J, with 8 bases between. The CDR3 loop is CASSIGGGSTDTQYF. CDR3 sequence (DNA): TGTGCCAGTAGTATAGGTGGCGGGAGCACAGATACGCAGTATTTT.

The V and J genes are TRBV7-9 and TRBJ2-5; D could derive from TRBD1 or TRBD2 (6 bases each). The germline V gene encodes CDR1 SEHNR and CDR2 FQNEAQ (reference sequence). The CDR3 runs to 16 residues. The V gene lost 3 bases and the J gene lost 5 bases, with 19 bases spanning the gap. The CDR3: CASSLIGGGHGETQYF. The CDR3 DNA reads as TGTGCCAGCAGCTTGATCGGTGGGGGGCATGGGGAGACCCAGTACTTC.

CDR3 bases: TGTGCCAGCAGTTACGTAGCGGACTACGAGCAGTACTTC. Its translation is CASSYVADYEQYF. The rearrangement links TRBV6-5 to TRBJ2-7; a possible D gene is TRBD2 (6 bases). V was shortened by 2 bases and J by 3 bases, with 8 bases between the two germline ends. There are 13 residues in the CDR3. CDR1 and CDR2 (germline): MNHEY, SVGAGI.

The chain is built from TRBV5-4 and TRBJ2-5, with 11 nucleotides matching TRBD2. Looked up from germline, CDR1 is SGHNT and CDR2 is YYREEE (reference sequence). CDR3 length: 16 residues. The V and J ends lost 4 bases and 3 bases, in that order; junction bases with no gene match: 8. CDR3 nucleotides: TGTGCCAGCAGCGCCCTCGGTAGCGGGGGGGAAGAGACCCAGTACTTC. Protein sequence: CASSALGSGGEETQYF.

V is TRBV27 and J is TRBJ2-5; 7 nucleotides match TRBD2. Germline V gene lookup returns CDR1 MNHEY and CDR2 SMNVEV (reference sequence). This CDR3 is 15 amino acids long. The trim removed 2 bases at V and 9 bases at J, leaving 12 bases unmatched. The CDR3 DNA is TGTGCCAGCAGTTTACCTGGAGCGGGGATCGGGGCCCAGTACTTC. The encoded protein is CASSLPGAGIGAQYF.

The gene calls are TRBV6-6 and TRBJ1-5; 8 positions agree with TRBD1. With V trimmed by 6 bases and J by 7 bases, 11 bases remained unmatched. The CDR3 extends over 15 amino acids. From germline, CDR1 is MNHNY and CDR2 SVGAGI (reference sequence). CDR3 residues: CASSPPGGGSQPQHF. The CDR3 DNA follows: TGTGCCAGCAGCCCCCCAGGGGGCGGAAGCCAGCCCCAGCATTTT.

CDR3 loop: CASSWGDRESYEQYF. DNA of the CDR3: TGTGCCAGCAGCTGGGGGGACAGGGAATCCTACGAGCAGTACTTC. The chain uses TRBV11-2 and TRBJ2-7; 9 bases fit TRBD1. This CDR3 is built from 15 residues. J was trimmed by 1 base and V by 4 bases; bases with no gene match: 5. CDR1 and CDR2 from the germline V gene are SGHAT and FQNNGV.

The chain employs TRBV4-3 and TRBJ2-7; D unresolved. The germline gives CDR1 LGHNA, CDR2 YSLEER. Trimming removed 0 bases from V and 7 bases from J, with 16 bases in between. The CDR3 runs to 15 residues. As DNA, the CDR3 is TGCGCCAGCAGCCAAGATAGGTCAGCGCTTTGGGAGCAGTACTTC. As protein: CASSQDRSALWEQYF.

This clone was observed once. The CDR3 bases are TGTGCCAGCACCACTTTGACAGGAGCAAACACTGAAGCTTTCTTT. This translates into CASTTLTGANTEAFF. J is TRBJ1-1 and V is TRBV6-1; D perhaps matches TRBD1 (6 bases). There are 15 residues in the CDR3. Trimming took off 7 bases at V and 2 bases at J, with 17 bases between the two ends. Germline lookup yields CDR1 MNHNS and CDR2 SASEGT.

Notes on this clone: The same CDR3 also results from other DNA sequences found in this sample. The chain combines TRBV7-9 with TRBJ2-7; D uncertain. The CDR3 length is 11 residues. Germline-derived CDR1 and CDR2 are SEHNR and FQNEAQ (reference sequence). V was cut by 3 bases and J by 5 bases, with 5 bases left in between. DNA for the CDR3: TGTGCCAGCAGCTTCTCAAACGAGCAGTACTTC. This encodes CASSFSNEQYF.

The CDR3 nucleotides read TGTGCCAGCAGTGGTGGGACAGGGTCCTCCTACGAGCAGTACTTC. This translates into CASSGGTGSSYEQYF. V usage is TRBV6-1 and J usage is TRBJ2-7, with 9 bases identical to TRBD1. The V gene end was trimmed by 4 bases and the J gene end by 0 bases; junction bases not matched to a gene: 4. The CDR3 runs 15 residues. Looked up from germline, CDR1 is MNHNS and CDR2 is SASEGT.

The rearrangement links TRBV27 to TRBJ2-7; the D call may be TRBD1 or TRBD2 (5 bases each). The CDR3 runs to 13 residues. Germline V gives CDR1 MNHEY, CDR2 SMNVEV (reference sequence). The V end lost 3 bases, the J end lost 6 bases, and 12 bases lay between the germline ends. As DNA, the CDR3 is TGTGCCAGCAGTTTGGCAGGGAGCTCCGAGCAGTACTTC. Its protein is CASSLAGSSEQYF.

In nucleotides, the CDR3 is TGCGCCAGCGGGGACGGTAGCAATCAGCCCCAGCATTTT. It translates to CASGDGSNQPQHF. The rearrangement joins TRBV23-1 to TRBJ1-5, with a tentative D call TRBD1 (5 bases). TRBV23-1 is placed among ORFs of uncertain function. CDR3 length: 13 residues. The V end lost 8 bases, the J end lost 0 bases, and 8 bases lay between the germline ends.

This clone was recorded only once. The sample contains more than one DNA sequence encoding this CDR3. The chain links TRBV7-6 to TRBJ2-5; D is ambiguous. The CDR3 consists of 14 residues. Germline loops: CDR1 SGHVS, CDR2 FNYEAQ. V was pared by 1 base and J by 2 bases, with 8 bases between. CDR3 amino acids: CASSLVGLQETQYF. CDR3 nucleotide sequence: TGTGCCAGCAGCTTAGTTGGGTTACAAGAGACCCAGTACTTC.

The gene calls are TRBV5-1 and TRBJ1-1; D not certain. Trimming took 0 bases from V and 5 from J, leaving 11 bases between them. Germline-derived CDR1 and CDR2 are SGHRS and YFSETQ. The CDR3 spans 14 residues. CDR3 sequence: CASSLGISVTEAFF. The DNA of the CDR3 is TGCGCCAGCAGCTTGGGGATATCTGTTACTGAAGCTTTCTTT.

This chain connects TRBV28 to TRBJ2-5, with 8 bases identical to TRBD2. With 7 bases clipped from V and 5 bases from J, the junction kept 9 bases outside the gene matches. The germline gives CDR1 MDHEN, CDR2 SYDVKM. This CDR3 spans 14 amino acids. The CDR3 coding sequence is TGTGCCAGCACCTATGGGCGGGGGGTGGAGACCCAGTACTTC. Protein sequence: CASTYGRGVETQYF.

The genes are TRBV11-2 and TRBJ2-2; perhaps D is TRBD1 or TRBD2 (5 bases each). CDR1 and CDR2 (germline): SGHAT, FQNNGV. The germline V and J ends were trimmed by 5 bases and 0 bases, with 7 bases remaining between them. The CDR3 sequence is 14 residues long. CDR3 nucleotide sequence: TGTGCCAGCAGCCCGGGACCGAACACCGGGGAGCTGTTTTTT. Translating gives CASSPGPNTGELFF.

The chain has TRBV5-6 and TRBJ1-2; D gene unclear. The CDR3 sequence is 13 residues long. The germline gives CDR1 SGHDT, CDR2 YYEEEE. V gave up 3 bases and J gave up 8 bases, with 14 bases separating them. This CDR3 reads CASSSTSSKGYTF. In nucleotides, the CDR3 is TGTGCCAGCAGCTCGACATCGTCTAAGGGCTACACCTTC.

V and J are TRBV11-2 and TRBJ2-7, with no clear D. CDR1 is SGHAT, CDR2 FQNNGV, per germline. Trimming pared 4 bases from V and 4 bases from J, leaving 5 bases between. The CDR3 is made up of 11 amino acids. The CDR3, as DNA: TGTGCCAGCAGCTCATGGTACGAGCAGTACTTC. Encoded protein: CASSSWYEQYF.

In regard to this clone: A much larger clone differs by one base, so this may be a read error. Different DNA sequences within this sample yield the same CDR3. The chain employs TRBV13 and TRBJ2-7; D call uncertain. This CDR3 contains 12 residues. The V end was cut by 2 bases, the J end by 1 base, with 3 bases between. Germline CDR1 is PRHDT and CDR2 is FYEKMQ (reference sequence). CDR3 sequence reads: CASSLRSYEQYF. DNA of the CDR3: TGTGCCAGCAGCTTAAGGTCCTACGAGCAGTACTTC.

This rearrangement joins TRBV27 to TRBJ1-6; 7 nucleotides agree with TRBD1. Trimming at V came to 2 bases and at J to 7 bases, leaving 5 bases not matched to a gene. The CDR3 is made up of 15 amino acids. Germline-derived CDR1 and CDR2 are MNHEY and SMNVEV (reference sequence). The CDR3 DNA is TGTGCCAGCAGTTTAGGGTCGACAGGGAATTCACCCCTCCACTTT. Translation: CASSLGSTGNSPLHF.

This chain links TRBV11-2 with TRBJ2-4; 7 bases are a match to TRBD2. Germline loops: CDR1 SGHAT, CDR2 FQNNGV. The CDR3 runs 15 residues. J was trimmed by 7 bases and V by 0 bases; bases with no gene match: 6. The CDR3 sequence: CASSLDLTGGNIQYF. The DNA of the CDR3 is TGTGCCAGCAGCTTAGATCTTACGGGGGGTAACATTCAGTACTTC.

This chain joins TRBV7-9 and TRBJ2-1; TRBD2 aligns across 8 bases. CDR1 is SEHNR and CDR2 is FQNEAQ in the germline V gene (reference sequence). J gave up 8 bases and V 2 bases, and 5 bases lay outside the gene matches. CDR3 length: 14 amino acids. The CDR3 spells CASSLTGGLDEQFF. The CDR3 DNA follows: TGTGCCAGCAGCTTAACGGGAGGGCTCGATGAGCAGTTCTTC.

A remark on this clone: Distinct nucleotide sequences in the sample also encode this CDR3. The CDR3 loop is CASSYSPGNYGYTF. The CDR3 region has the DNA TGTGCCAGCAGTTACTCCCCAGGCAACTATGGCTACACCTTC. The rearrangement uses TRBV6-5 and TRBJ1-2, with D unresolved. V was shortened by 0 bases and J by 2 bases, with 7 bases between the two germline ends. This CDR3 spans 14 amino acids. From germline, CDR1 is MNHEY and CDR2 SVGAGI.